This T cell receptor (beta chain) was found in a study of blood T cell repertoires in COVID-19. Background on the study: The cDNA or gDNA used as material had been derived from T cells, B-cell-depleted T cells, or PBMCs.

Clones were sequenced by immunoSEQ multiplex PCR, and TCRdb holds only the in-frame ones, with some missing. The sample has about 46,000 clones, over 70% seen once. Trimming took off 3 bases at V and 5 bases at J, with 11 bases between the two ends. This CDR3 has 13 amino acids. The clonotype comes from a human donor in a cohort sampled during active COVID-19. The genes are TRBV12-3 or TRBV12-4 and TRBJ2-7; D is perhaps TRBD2 (6 bases). The specimen was peripheral blood. This CDR3 is CASSLWAGNEQYF. CDR3 coding DNA: TGTGCCAGCAGTTTGTGGGCGGGAAACGAGCAGTACTTC.